The 14 T cell receptor beta chains in this list originate from one sample, sequenced in a study of blood T cells in healthy people across ages. The authors ran a second PCR of about 6 to 12 cycles using a sample-barcoded 5' primer and a J-beta primer mix. One entry per CDR3 protein results from TCRdb running MiXCR on the 5' RACE reads. The table shows about 1.5 million distinct CDR3 sequences, with 35% to 45% occurring only once. Sequenced sample: blood. The receptors originated from a woman under 30 in good health.

This clonotype turned up a few times. The chain couples TRBV7-3 to TRBJ2-3, with D maybe TRBD1 (6 bases). Germline assignment: CDR1 SGHTA and CDR2 FQGTGA. The V end lost 3 bases, the J end lost 5 bases, and 9 bases lay between the germline ends. The CDR3 is 13 residues long. As DNA, the CDR3 is TGTGCCAGCAGCTTGGAACAGGGAGATACGCAGTATTTT. This codes for CASSLEQGDTQYF.

The chain has TRBV24-1 and TRBJ2-7; TRBD1 might be the D (6 bases). CDR3 length: 15 residues. Germline CDR1 KGHDR, CDR2 SFDVKD. Trimming cost V 2 bases and J 3 bases, with 13 bases left between them. Here the CDR3 DNA reads TGTGCCACCAGTGATTCAGGGATAGGGGGCTACGAGCAGTACTTC. It codes for CATSDSGIGGYEQYF.

In the case of this clonotype: One junction end disagrees with the germline gene, perhaps due to a read error. The chain employs TRBV3-1 and TRBJ2-5, with 8 nucleotides matching TRBD2. In germline, CDR1 is LGHDT, CDR2 YNNKEL (reference sequence). The CDR3 extends over 15 amino acids. The CDR3 loop is CASSQRRGDQKTQYF. In nucleotides, the CDR3 is TGTGCCAGCAGCCAACGGCGGGGGGACCAAAAGACCCAGTACTTC.

This clonotype was seen a few times. The chain recombines TRBV4-3 with TRBJ2-5; D may correspond to TRBD1 or TRBD2 (5 bases each). Germline loops: CDR1 LGHNA, CDR2 YSLEER. There are 15 residues in the CDR3. V dropped 0 bases and J dropped 5 bases, with 13 bases sitting between them. This CDR3 is CASSQDQGGGETQYF. CDR3 sequence (DNA): TGCGCCAGCAGCCAAGATCAGGGTGGAGGTGAGACCCAGTACTTC.

This clonotype occurred once. The rearrangement joins TRBV6-2 or TRBV6-3 to TRBJ1-2; weak D call: TRBD1 (6 bases). Germline V gives CDR1 MNHEY, CDR2 SVGEGT. The V and J ends lost 5 bases and 4 bases respectively, with 14 bases between them. This CDR3 spans 14 amino acids. The CDR3 reads CASSPDRNLYGYTF. The CDR3, as DNA: TGTGCCAGCAGTCCCGACAGGAACCTCTATGGCTACACCTTC.

This clonotype was picked up a small number of times. This chain connects TRBV11-2 to TRBJ2-5; D is undetermined. This CDR3 is built from 15 residues. CDR1 is SGHAT and CDR2 is FQNNGV in the germline V gene. Trimming pared 3 bases from V and 1 base from J, leaving 12 bases between. This CDR3 reads CASSFKARFQETQYF. DNA for the CDR3: TGTGCCAGCAGCTTTAAGGCCCGATTCCAAGAGACCCAGTACTTC.

The gene calls are TRBV6-5 and TRBJ1-4, with TRBD1 as a possible D gene (5 bases). Germline lookup yields CDR1 MNHEY and CDR2 SVGAGI. There are 13 residues in the CDR3. V was clipped by 2 bases and J by 11 bases, with 12 bases between them. Written as DNA, the CDR3 is TGTGCCAGCAGTTACGGAGCCCCAGGGAAACTGTTTTTT. Translating it yields CASSYGAPGKLFF.

J is TRBJ2-2 and V is TRBV4-3; 12 nucleotides line up with TRBD2. This CDR3 is 16 amino acids long. Unmatched junction bases numbered 1, after V lost 1 base and J lost 4 bases. CDR1 is LGHNA and CDR2 is YSLEER in the germline V gene. CDR3: CASSQAGLAGTGELFF. Written as DNA, the CDR3 is TGCGCCAGCAGCCAAGCGGGACTAGCGGGCACCGGGGAGCTGTTTTTT.

The V and J genes are TRBV27 and TRBJ1-1; D perhaps matches TRBD1 (5 bases). The germline V and J ends were trimmed by 5 bases and 1 base, with 14 bases remaining between them. Germline V CDR1 and CDR2: MNHEY, SMNVEV (reference sequence). The CDR3 has 15 residues. CDR3 amino acids: CASSPSRGRNTEAFF. CDR3 nucleotide sequence: TGTGCCAGCAGTCCCAGTCGGGGGAGGAACACTGAAGCTTTCTTT.

The chain has TRBV24-1 and TRBJ2-2; possibly TRBD1 for D (5 bases). Between the trimmed V and J ends, which lost 3 bases and 5 bases, there was a span of 12 bases. Germline V gene lookup returns CDR1 KGHDR and CDR2 SFDVKD. This CDR3 spans 15 amino acids. CDR3 residues: CATSDTGQGTGELFF. As DNA, the CDR3 is TGTGCCACCAGTGATACCGGGCAGGGAACCGGGGAGCTGTTTTTT.

CDR3 residues: CASSSREGYGYTF. CDR3 nucleotides: TGTGCCAGCAGCTCCCGGGAGGGCTATGGCTACACCTTC. This chain uses TRBV7-9 with TRBJ1-2; D call uncertain. The CDR3 consists of 13 residues. The germline gives CDR1 SEHNR, CDR2 FQNEAQ (reference sequence). Trimming took off 4 bases at V and 4 bases at J, with 10 bases between the two ends.

The rearrangement uses TRBV5-1 and TRBJ1-5; perhaps TRBD1 as D (5 bases). The CDR3 has 16 amino acids. Germline CDR1 is SGHRS and CDR2 is YFSETQ. The ends were cut back, 0 bases at V and 0 bases at J, with 10 bases in the middle. The CDR3 protein is CASSLDGDFSNQPQHF. The CDR3 coding sequence is TGCGCCAGCAGCTTGGACGGGGACTTTAGCAATCAGCCCCAGCATTTT.

This clonotype was seen more than once but under ten times. V gene TRBV15 combines with J gene TRBJ2-7; D is unresolved. This CDR3 region has 15 residues. Germline V gene data show CDR1 as LNHNV and CDR2 as YYDKDF (reference sequence). The germline V and J ends were trimmed by 4 bases and 5 bases, with 18 bases remaining between them. CDR3 nucleotides: TGTGCCACCAGCAAGGGAAAGGTAAAGATCGACGAGCAGTACTTC. This codes for CATSKGKVKIDEQYF. The whole variable domain, remainder taken from reference TRBV15 and TRBJ2-7, is DAMVIQNPRYQVTQFGKPVTLSCSQTLNHNVMYWYQQKSSQAPKLLFHYYDKDFNNEADTPDNFQSRRPNTSFCFLDIRSPGLGDTAMYLCATSKGKVKIDEQYFGPGTRLTVT.

The V gene is TRBV4-3, the J gene TRBJ1-4, with D possibly matching TRBD1 (6 bases). This CDR3 region has 16 residues. Trimming took 1 base from V and 6 from J, leaving 15 bases between them. Per germline, CDR1 LGHNA and CDR2 YSLEER. The CDR3 region has the DNA TGCGCCAGCAGCCAAGCTGGGAATTACAGGGATGAAAAACTGTTTTTT. It codes for CASSQAGNYRDEKLFF.